This TCR beta chain originates from a study of Graves' ophthalmopathy and Graves' hyperthyroidism. Regarding the study as a whole: At around 65% sensitivity and 72% to 75% specificity, the model predicted progression of the ophthalmopathy.

Germline assignment: CDR1 SGHVS and CDR2 FQNEAQ. The V and J ends lost 1 base and 3 bases, in that order; junction bases with no gene match: 8. This CDR3 comprises 18 residues. In this sample, this clonotype turned up many times. Its antigen is undetermined. As the template, RNA transcripts were used to amplify TCR beta CDR3 regions. Following a first-round RT-PCR that used HTBI primers, a second-round multiplex PCR was carried out. TCRdb re-analysed the multiplex PCR reads in MiXCR, keeping a single row per CDR3 protein. The data show about 500,000 distinct CDR3 sequences, about two fifths seen once. Newly diagnosed, the hyperthyroidism patients had under 2 months' duration and were aged 18 to 65. Clinicians diagnosed using symptoms, serum thyroxine, TRAb, thyroid ultrasound and orbital computed tomography.

The clonotype comes from an adult man with Graves' hyperthyroidism. The chain uses TRBV7-8 and TRBJ2-2; TRBD2 matches at 10 bases. The sequencing input was peripheral blood or thyroid tissue (not recorded which). The CDR3 here is CASSLGLAGGGYTGELFF. Written as DNA, the CDR3 is TGTGCCAGCAGCTTAGGCTTAGCGGGGGGCGGTTACACCGGGGAGCTGTTTTTT.